The source of this T cell receptor (beta chain) is a study of blood T cells in healthy people across ages. The CDR3 has 14 amino acids. The V segment lost 11 bases and the J segment 10 bases; nucleotides outside the gene matches: 14. The germline gives CDR1 ENHRY, CDR2 SYGVKD. Alongside a J-beta primer mix, a sample-barcoded 5' primer served in a second PCR lasting roughly 6 to 12 cycles. Through a template-switch adaptor with 12 random nucleotides, each cDNA molecule received a tag. Paired-end reads containing CDR3 totaled no fewer than 2.5 million for each sample. A single record per CDR3 protein comes from TCRdb applying MiXCR to the 5' RACE reads. The data hold some 640,000 distinct CDR3 sequences, with over 45% observed a single time.

The rearrangement uses TRBV10-3 and TRBJ2-1; 10 nucleotides line up with TRBD2. This clonotype was obtained from a woman in her sixties or seventies in good health. The sequencing sample was made of blood. CDR3 protein: CAATEQREGEEQFF. The DNA of the CDR3 is TGTGCCGCGACCGAGCAGCGGGAGGGCGAAGAGCAGTTCTTC.